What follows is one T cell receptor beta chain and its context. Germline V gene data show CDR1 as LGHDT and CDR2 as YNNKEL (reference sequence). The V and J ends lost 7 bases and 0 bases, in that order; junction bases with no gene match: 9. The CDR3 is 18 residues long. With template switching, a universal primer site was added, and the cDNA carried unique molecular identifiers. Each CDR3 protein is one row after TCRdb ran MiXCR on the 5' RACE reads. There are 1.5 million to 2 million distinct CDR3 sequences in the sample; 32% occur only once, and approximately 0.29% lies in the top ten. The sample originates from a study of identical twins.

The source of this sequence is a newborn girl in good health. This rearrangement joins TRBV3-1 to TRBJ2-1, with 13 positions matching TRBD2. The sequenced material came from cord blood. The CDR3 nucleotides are TGTGCCAGCATCAGACTAGCGGGAGGCCTGAGCTCCTACAATGAGCAGTTCTTC. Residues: CASIRLAGGLSSYNEQFF.